Listed below are T cell receptor beta chains from one sample, sequenced in a study of Graves' ophthalmopathy and Graves' hyperthyroidism. TCRdb reanalysed the multiplex PCR reads using MiXCR and keeps one entry per CDR3 protein. The sample holds a few hundred thousand distinct CDR3 sequences, approximately 15% seen once. Sequenced sample: peripheral blood. Receptors were obtained from a woman aged 18-29 years with stable Graves' hyperthyroidism. The CDR3 runs from the conserved cysteine through the conserved F or W. A D gene is named only where the DNA matches it firmly. Rows give clone size only sometimes, using once, few, many, or a class for an expanded clone.

clone size: .
V gene: TRBV28
D gene: .
J gene: TRBJ1-6
CDR3 protein: CASSLARTWNNSPLHF
CDR3 DNA: TGTGCCAGCAGTTTAGCCAGGACATGGAATAATTCACCCCTCCACTTT

clone size: many
V gene: TRBV11-2
D gene: .
J gene: TRBJ1-1
CDR3 protein: CASSLRQRGEAFF
CDR3 DNA: TGTGCCAGCAGCTTGCGGCAGAGAGGGGAAGCTTTCTTT

clone size: .
V gene: TRBV6-1
D gene: .
J gene: TRBJ2-7
CDR3 protein: CASRPQEGNYEQYF
CDR3 DNA: TGTGCCAGCCGGCCACAGGAGGGAAATTACGAGCAGTACTTC

clone size: many
V gene: TRBV18
D gene: .
J gene: TRBJ2-5
CDR3 protein: CASSPGEETQYF
CDR3 DNA: TGTGCCAGCTCACCAGGGGAAGAGACCCAGTACTTC

clone size: many
V gene: TRBV20-1
D gene: .
J gene: TRBJ1-1
CDR3 protein: CSATDGSLNTEAFF
CDR3 DNA: TGCAGTGCTACTGACGGCTCCTTGAACACTGAAGCTTTCTTT

clone size: many
V gene: TRBV6-5
D gene: .
J gene: TRBJ1-5
CDR3 protein: CASSSYGQSNQPQHF
CDR3 DNA: TGTGCCAGCAGTTCCTACGGACAGAGCAATCAGCCCCAGCATTTT

clone size: few
V gene: TRBV20-1
D gene: TRBD1
J gene: TRBJ1-1
CDR3 protein: CSAREGQGYTEAFF
CDR3 DNA: TGCAGTGCTAGAGAGGGACAGGGGTACACTGAAGCTTTCTTT

clone size: few
V gene: TRBV2
D gene: TRBD2
J gene: TRBJ2-1
CDR3 protein: CASSGLAGNEQFF
CDR3 DNA: TGTGCCAGCTCAGGACTAGCGGGGAATGAGCAGTTCTTC

clone size: many
V gene: TRBV27
D gene: .
J gene: TRBJ1-1
CDR3 protein: CASSSIPFWRAFF
CDR3 DNA: TGTGCCAGCAGTTCGATCCCATTTTGGAGAGCTTTCTTT

clone size: .
V gene: TRBV5-1
D gene: .
J gene: TRBJ1-2
CDR3 protein: CASSLGGADSMDGYTF
CDR3 DNA: TGCGCCAGCAGCTTGGGAGGTGCCGATTCTATGGATGGCTACACCTTC

clone size: .
V gene: TRBV5-1
D gene: .
J gene: TRBJ2-6
CDR3 protein: CASSPPGASGANVLTF
CDR3 DNA: TGCGCCAGCAGCCCACCAGGTGCTTCCGGGGCCAACGTCCTGACTTTC

clone size: many
V gene: TRBV19
D gene: TRBD1
J gene: TRBJ2-7
CDR3 protein: CASPTRDREAYEQYF
CDR3 DNA: TGTGCCAGCCCAACCCGGGACAGGGAGGCCTACGAGCAGTACTTC

clone size: many
V gene: TRBV9
D gene: .
J gene: TRBJ1-1
CDR3 protein: CASSVGRGRDTEAFF
CDR3 DNA: TGTGCCAGCAGCGTAGGGAGGGGTCGTGACACTGAAGCTTTCTTT

clone size: .
V gene: TRBV5-1
D gene: .
J gene: TRBJ1-6
CDR3 protein: CASSSDFQGNSPLHF
CDR3 DNA: TGCGCCAGCAGCTCCGATTTTCAGGGGAATTCACCCCTCCACTTT

clone size: few
V gene: TRBV13
D gene: .
J gene: TRBJ1-2
CDR3 protein: CAGSLVNYGYTF
CDR3 DNA: TGTGCCGGCAGCTTAGTAAACTATGGCTACACCTTC

clone size: few
V gene: TRBV3-1
D gene: TRBD2
J gene: TRBJ2-2
CDR3 protein: CASSQVRGGGTGELFF
CDR3 DNA: TGTGCCAGCAGCCAAGTTCGGGGGGGCGGCACCGGGGAGCTGTTTTTT

clone size: many
V gene: TRBV11-2
D gene: .
J gene: TRBJ2-2
CDR3 protein: CASSLGTLNTGELFF
CDR3 DNA: TGTGCCAGCAGCTTAGGGACCCTGAACACCGGGGAGCTGTTTTTT

clone size: .
V gene: TRBV14
D gene: .
J gene: TRBJ1-3
CDR3 protein: CASSQDSPPEFRASGNTIYF
CDR3 DNA: TGTGCCAGCAGCCAAGACTCCCCACCTGAGTTTAGGGCCTCTGGAAACACCATATATTTT

clone size: many
V gene: TRBV6-2/TRBV6-3
D gene: .
J gene: TRBJ1-1
CDR3 protein: CASRATGPNTEAFF
CDR3 DNA: TGTGCCAGCAGGGCCACAGGGCCGAACACTGAAGCTTTCTTT

clone size: many
V gene: TRBV25-1
D gene: .
J gene: TRBJ2-5
CDR3 protein: CASSEFRVGQETQYF
CDR3 DNA: TGTGCCAGCAGTGAATTCAGAGTAGGGCAAGAGACCCAGTACTTC

clone size: .
V gene: TRBV20-1
D gene: TRBD2
J gene: TRBJ2-5
CDR3 protein: CSGGTSGFQETQYF
CDR3 DNA: TGCAGTGGGGGGACTAGCGGATTTCAAGAGACCCAGTACTTC

clone size: .
V gene: TRBV9
D gene: TRBD1
J gene: TRBJ2-5
CDR3 protein: CASSATGVWETQYF
CDR3 DNA: TGTGCCAGCAGCGCGACAGGGGTATGGGAGACCCAGTACTTC

clone size: .
V gene: TRBV6-1
D gene: .
J gene: TRBJ1-2
CDR3 protein: CASSERTVYGYTF
CDR3 DNA: TGTGCCAGCAGTGAACGAACAGTCTATGGCTACACCTTC